This entry concerns a single TCR beta chain. The target antigen is unknown. The repertoire was sequenced with immunoSEQ multiplex PCR; TCRdb's copy has only in-frame clones and lacks some. This sample has tens of thousands of clones, with roughly 78% found just once. This entry belongs to a study of a mutant IDH1 vaccine in newly diagnosed glioma. At the level of the study: Beforehand, treatment had been radiotherapy, temozolomide, or both; the majority received both.

The CDR3 extends over 15 amino acids. The ends were cut back, 2 bases at V and 2 bases at J, with 12 bases in the middle. Germline V lookup: CDR1 SGHRS, CDR2 YFSETQ. Time point of the sample: week 35, safety follow-up. Doses consisted of 300 ug of mutant IDH1 20-mer peptide each, paired with topical imiquimod. The receptor comes from a woman aged 40-49 years with glioma. This sample comprised PBMCs, obtained from a glioma patient whose treatment included an IDH1 peptide vaccine. J is TRBJ2-3 and V is TRBV5-1; D is tentatively TRBD1 or TRBD2 (6 bases each). The CDR3 here is CASSFGGGPTDTQYF. DNA for the CDR3: TGCGCCAGCAGCTTTGGTGGGGGGCCCACAGATACGCAGTATTTT. Full variable domain (rest looked up from reference TRBV5-1 and TRBJ2-3): KAGVTQTPRYLIKTRGQQVTLSCSPISGHRSVSWYQQTPGQGLQFLFEYFSETQRNKGNFPGRFSGRQFSNSRSEMNVSTLELGDSALYLCASSFGGGPTDTQYFGPGTRLTVL.